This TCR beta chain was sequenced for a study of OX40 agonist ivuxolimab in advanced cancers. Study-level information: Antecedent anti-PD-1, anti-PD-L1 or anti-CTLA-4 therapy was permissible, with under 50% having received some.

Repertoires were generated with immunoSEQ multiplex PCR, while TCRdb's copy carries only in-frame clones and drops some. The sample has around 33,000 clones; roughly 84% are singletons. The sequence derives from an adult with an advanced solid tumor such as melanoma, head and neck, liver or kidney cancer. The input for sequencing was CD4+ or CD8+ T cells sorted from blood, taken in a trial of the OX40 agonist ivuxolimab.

The CDR3 nucleotides read TGTGCCAGTAGTATAGATCCAAGTCCCGGGTTCAATGAGCAGTTCTTC. Translation gives CASSIDPSPGFNEQFF. The J gene is TRBJ2-1, the V gene TRBV19; D is unclear. Trimming cost V 0 bases and J 6 bases, with 15 bases left between them. Germline assignment: CDR1 LNHDA and CDR2 SQIVND (reference sequence). The CDR3 has 16 residues. Drawing the rest from reference TRBV19 and TRBJ2-1, the complete variable domain is DGGITQSPKYLFRKEGQNVTLSCEQNLNHDAMYWYRQDPGQGLRLIYYSQIVNDFQKGDIAEGYSVSREKKESFPLTVTSAQKNPTAFYLCASSIDPSPGFNEQFFGPGTRLTVL.